This TCR beta chain was sequenced in a study of T cell responses to AZD1222 COVID-19 vaccine (dated by TCRdb to 2020 to 2023). In the study overall: AZD1222 recipients with second doses at about 4 weeks or about 12 weeks were pooled, because spike-specific TCR depth and breadth did not differ between schedules. A total of roughly 240 trial participants underwent TCR sequencing, of whom 200 to 220 received two doses of AZD1222 and 26 received two doses of the MenACWY control vaccine. Trial participants were enrolled by age into 18-55, 56-69 and 70-plus year subgroups, with about 150, 28 and 57 TCR-sequenced participants respectively.

What the time point label conveys for this sample: baseline before first vaccination. The vaccinee samples were drawn from two UK trials, COV001 and COV002, one of which was a single-blind randomized controlled phase 2/3 trial testing AZD1222 (ChAdOx1 nCoV-19) in healthy adults. For TCRbeta chain sequencing, PBMC samples from trial participants were taken at day 0 and at day 28 after the second dose. On this clone: This clone's antigen is unknown. No clone much larger than this one lies a single base away; base qualities are absent.

The paper's findings and limits, for the study overall: Participants were mostly white British, with more females than males. The authors suggested clonal diversity may have been underestimated. In the small 56-69-year group, the increase in depth fell short of significance, most likely because of low power. Because no day 14 peak-response samples were available, the repertoires could be characterized only after the peak T cell response. After two AZD1222 doses, spike-specific TCR breadth and depth were significantly higher than at day 0 and than in MenACWY recipients. The whole spike protein was spanned by vaccine-associated CD4 TCRs, and dominant responses were seen in regions 160-218 and 743-854. Epitopes outside the regions mutated in the B.1.351 and B.1.1.7 variants were reportedly recognized by nearly half of the unique spike-specific TCRs. Conclusions about previously exposed vaccinees were limited because only a handful of AZD1222 recipients were SARS-CoV-2 seropositive at baseline.

Its CDR3 holds 14 amino acids, cysteine through phenylalanine. The kept DNA is CDR3 alone, 42 bases in frame from the first base. Per the germline V gene (reference sequence), SGHKS is the CDR1 and YYEKEE is the CDR2. Between the V and J ends, shortened by 4 bases and 6 bases respectively, the junction contains 17 bases. The CDR3 regions of human TCRbeta chains were analyzed by immunosequencing. In the source study's methods: Repertoire TCRs were checked for matches against a reference library of SARS-CoV-2-specific TCRs that had been generated using the MIRA antigen-specificity platform. Breadth was defined as the fraction of unique TCRs that were SARS-CoV-2-associated, and depth was defined as the fraction of total T cells that were SARS-CoV-2-associated. Using the MIRA data, each spike-specific TCR was assigned both to the spike region to which the TCR was reactive and to a CD4 or CD8 class. Log10-transformed breadth and depth values were compared by one-way ANOVA with Sidak's multiple comparisons tests. TCRdb provides this immuneACCESS table in a form limited to in-frame rearrangements. Some clones are lacking; in checked studies, under half of them reflect an unresolved V gene, and why the rest are absent is not known. Clone size and V and J calls were adopted from that table, with D and trimming inferred from the DNA. Present in this sample are almost 80,000 clones, about 85% of which were seen just once. The ten largest account for 24% of the sample.

The TCR sequence derives from an adult in good health. The rearrangement joined TRBV5-5 to TRBJ2-7; TRBD2 is possibly the D segment (5 matching bases). The input for sequencing was peripheral blood, taken on day 0 of AZD1222 vaccination. The CDR3 region has the sequence CASSTSGFPIEQYF. The DNA reads as follows: TGTGCCAGCAGCACCTCGGGGTTTCCTATCGAGCAGTACTTC.